This T cell receptor beta chain stems from a study of T cell responses to AZD1222 COVID-19 vaccine. J was trimmed by 6 bases and V by 4 bases; bases with no gene match: 4. The CDR3 spans 14 residues. Germline CDR1 and CDR2: MNHEY and SVGAGI. Sequenced by immunoSEQ multiplex PCR; TCRdb stores in-frame clones only, minus some. The data contain 250,000 or so clones, 85% to 95% of them seen just once; the ten biggest clones take up less than 0.65%. This specimen consisted of peripheral blood, obtained on day 0 of AZD1222 vaccination. This receptor was identified in an adult in good health. This chain links TRBV6-5 with TRBJ1-2; 11 nucleotides align to TRBD1. The CDR3 loop reads CASSLWTGGDGYTF. The DNA for the CDR3 is TGTGCCAGCAGTTTGTGGACAGGGGGCGATGGCTACACCTTC.